This T cell receptor beta chain was identified during a study of lymphopenia after photon versus proton radiotherapy. This CDR3 spans 15 amino acids. The germline CDR1 and CDR2 sequences are GTSNPN and SVGIG (reference sequence). V shed 1 base and J shed 8 bases, with 20 bases lying between them. The protocol was immunoSEQ multiplex PCR, while the TCRdb copy is restricted to in-frame clones and leaves out a portion. The sample lists 43,000 or so clones; 85% to 90% were seen once. Findings and limits, study-wide: Survival link was tested only in deceased patients; proton benefit remains a possibility. In patients who died, overall survival fell as post-nadir TCR diversity dropped more. After the lymphocyte nadir, photon-treated repertoires showed oligoclonal expansion, especially of CD8+ Temra cells.

For this clone: Its antigen remains unknown.

This clonotype was sampled from a man aged 40-50 years with gastric cancer. This chain links TRBV30 with TRBJ1-2; weak D call: TRBD1 (6 bases). Sequencing used peripheral blood, obtained from a patient treated with photon-based radiotherapy. DNA for the CDR3: TGTGCCTGGAGTGGATCTATTGGGACACTCATAGGCTACACCTTC. Translated: CAWSGSIGTLIGYTF.